The next 18 T cell receptor beta chains were all read from a single sample in a study of T cells after yellow fever vaccination. MiXCR, run by TCRdb on the 5' RACE reads, gives a single entry per CDR3 protein. The data show about 580,000 distinct CDR3 sequences, with less than 20% seen just once and 15% to 20% held by the top ten. The sequences come from PBMCs, collected about 5 days after the first yellow fever vaccination. These receptors were collected from a man between 18 and 35 years old who received the YFV17D yellow fever vaccine.

V usage is TRBV6-5 and J usage is TRBJ1-1; no definite D call. This CDR3 contains 17 residues. Trimming took 10 bases from V and 1 from J, leaving 25 bases between them. From germline, CDR1 is MNHEY and CDR2 SVGAGI. CDR3 nucleotide sequence: TGTGCCACCTCGGCCCGGGAGTCAGCAGTAACGAACACTGAAGCTTTCTTT. Translation gives CATSARESAVTNTEAFF.

As for this clonotype: A much larger clone differs from this one at a single base, so this may be a read error. The chain employs TRBV12-3 or TRBV12-4 and TRBJ2-7, with D possibly matching TRBD2 (5 bases). The CDR3 covers 14 residues. Trimming stripped 3 bases from V and 2 bases from J, with 11 bases between. CDR3 loop: CASSLSSATYEQYF. The CDR3 DNA follows: TGTGCCAGCAGTTTGAGTAGCGCAACCTACGAGCAGTACTTC.

This sequence joins TRBV7-9 and TRBJ2-7, with 7 bases that match TRBD1. The CDR3 is 14 residues long. V lost 5 bases and J lost 2; bases outside the gene matches: 6. Germline-derived CDR1 and CDR2 are SEHNR and FQNEAQ (reference sequence). CDR3 region: CASSHRDSPYEQYV. CDR3 coding DNA: TGTGCCAGCAGCCACAGGGACAGCCCCTACGAGCAGTACGTC.

This clonotype was picked up a small number of times. The chain recombines TRBV6-1 with TRBJ2-4; TRBD1 matches at 7 bases. Germline CDR1 reads MNHNS; CDR2 reads SASEGT. The CDR3 is made up of 13 amino acids. With V trimmed by 10 bases and J by 1 base, 4 bases remained unmatched. This chain's CDR3 is CATSQGAKNIQYF. In DNA form, the CDR3 reads TGTGCCACATCACAGGGGGCCAAAAACATTCAGTACTTC.

Concerning this clonotype itself: One junction end does not reproduce the germline sequence, and a read error may be involved. The rearrangement joins TRBV20-1 to TRBJ2-1; 7 bases map to TRBD2. The CDR3 totals 14 residues. From germline, CDR1 is DFQATT and CDR2 SNEGSKA (reference sequence). CDR3 sequence (DNA): TGCAGTGCTAGGGAGCGGGGCCCGATTAGTGAGCTGTTCTTC. It translates to CSARERGPISELFF.

This chain links TRBV7-2 with TRBJ2-7; D ambiguous. Deletions cut 5 bases from V and 0 bases from J, with 5 bases between. This CDR3 has 12 residues. Germline values: CDR1 SGHTA, CDR2 FQGNSA. Written as DNA, the CDR3 is TGTGCCAGCAGCCGATACTCCTACGAGCAGTACTTC. It translates to CASSRYSYEQYF.

This clonotype was detected a few times. The chain carries TRBV4-2 and TRBJ2-7; TRBD2 matches 11 bases. Germline CDR1 LGHNA, CDR2 YNFKEQ. There are 14 residues in the CDR3. With V trimmed by 4 bases and J by 7 bases, 6 bases remained unmatched. CDR3 in amino acids: CASSPRLAGKEQYF. The CDR3 nucleotides read TGTGCCAGCAGCCCCCGACTAGCGGGGAAAGAGCAGTACTTC.

This chain connects TRBV12-3 or TRBV12-4 to TRBJ1-3; tentative D call: TRBD1 (5 bases). The CDR3 spans 14 residues. V gave up 2 bases and J gave up 2 bases, with 7 bases separating them. The CDR3 DNA is TGTGCCAGCAGTTTATTCAGGGCTGGAAACACCATATATTTT. This codes for CASSLFRAGNTIYF.

In this sample, this clonotype turned up a few times. The V gene is TRBV29-1, the J gene TRBJ2-1; D perhaps matches TRBD2 (6 bases). This CDR3 has 12 amino acids. CDR1 and CDR2 from the germline V gene are SQVTM and ANQGSEA. Trimming took off 7 bases at V and 2 bases at J, with 9 bases between the two ends. As DNA, the CDR3 is TGCAGCGCCAGACTAGCCTACAATGAGCAGTTCTTC. Its translation: CSARLAYNEQFF.

The sample holds a few counts of this clonotype. DNA of the CDR3: TGTGCCAGCAGTTTATCCCTAATAGTAACGAGGGATGAGCAGTTCTTC. This gives the protein CASSLSLIVTRDEQFF. This chain joins TRBV27 and TRBJ2-1, with a weak D call TRBD2 (5 bases). The CDR3 extends over 16 amino acids. Trimming cost V 0 bases and J 8 bases, with 17 bases left between them. Looked up from germline, CDR1 is MNHEY and CDR2 is SMNVEV (reference sequence).

The chain has TRBV7-2 and TRBJ1-1; the match to TRBD1 covers 7 bases. This CDR3 spans 13 amino acids. Losses at the gene ends were 4 bases for V and 3 bases for J; bases not matched to a gene: 2. CDR1 and CDR2 (germline): SGHTA, FQGNSA. This chain's CDR3 is CASSWGTDTEAFF. DNA of the CDR3: TGTGCCAGCAGCTGGGGGACAGACACTGAAGCTTTCTTT.

The chain has TRBV5-1 and TRBJ1-6; 7 nucleotides match TRBD1. The ends lost 0 bases at V and 7 bases at J; junction bases unmatched: 10. The CDR3 is 17 amino acids. Germline V lookup: CDR1 SGHRS, CDR2 YFSETQ. CDR3 region: CASSLASRQGGNSPLHF. CDR3 DNA: TGCGCCAGCAGCTTGGCCTCGAGACAGGGTGGAAATTCACCCCTCCACTTT.

V is TRBV7-2 and J is TRBJ1-6; no clear D. CDR3 size: 13 residues. Trimming removed 5 bases from V and 10 bases from J, with 12 bases in between. The V gene's germline CDR1 is SGHTA and CDR2 FQGNSA. The DNA for the CDR3 is TGTGCCAGCAGCGAATATGCGGGCTCACCCCTCCACTTT. It translates to CASSEYAGSPLHF. The full variable domain, its missing parts supplied by reference TRBV7-2 and TRBJ1-6, is GAGVSQSPSNKVTEKGKDVELRCDPISGHTALYWYRQSLGQGLEFLIYFQGNSAPDKSGLPSDRFSAERTGGSVSTLTIQRTQQEDSAVYLCASSEYAGSPLHFGNGTRLTVT.

This clonotype was counted between two and nine times. The rearrangement joins TRBV5-1 to TRBJ1-1, with D uncertain. The CDR3 extends over 13 amino acids. V lost 5 bases and J lost 2, with 10 bases in between. CDR1 SGHRS and CDR2 YFSETQ come from the germline V gene. CDR3 residues: CASSVHDNTEAFF. In DNA form, the CDR3 reads TGCGCCAGCAGTGTTCACGATAACACTGAAGCTTTCTTT.

This clonotype showed up just a few times. This sequence joins TRBV11-2 and TRBJ1-4, with D unclear. The CDR3 sequence is 15 residues long. With 5 bases removed from V and 0 bases from J, the gap between germline ends came to 10 bases. The germline CDR1 and CDR2 sequences are SGHAT and FQNNGV. The DNA for the CDR3 is TGTGCCAGCAGCCCCACTATTGCAACTAATGAAAAACTGTTTTTT. It specifies CASSPTIATNEKLFF.

The chain recombines TRBV7-2 with TRBJ2-5; no clear D gene. CDR3 size: 15 residues. The V end was cut by 1 base, the J end by 4 bases, with 13 bases between. Per the germline V gene, CDR1 is SGHTA and CDR2 is FQGNSA. The CDR3 spells CASSLESWALETQYF. CDR3 coding DNA: TGTGCCAGCAGCTTAGAGTCCTGGGCGTTAGAGACCCAGTACTTC.

This clonotype appeared a few times. This chain links TRBV14 with TRBJ2-5, with D tentatively TRBD2 (5 bases). The length of the CDR3 is 15 residues. Germline CDR1 is SGHDN and CDR2 is FVKESK. V dropped 0 bases and J dropped 5 bases, with 13 bases sitting between them. The CDR3 reads CASSQDLLAGETQYF. The CDR3 DNA sequence: TGTGCCAGCAGCCAAGATCTCCTAGCCGGGGAGACCCAGTACTTC.

This clonotype was picked up a small number of times. The chain links TRBV7-9 to TRBJ2-3; D not resolved. V lost 5 bases and J 6 bases, leaving 9 bases between the germline ends. CDR1 and CDR2 from the germline V gene are SEHNR and FQNEAQ (reference sequence). The CDR3 spans 12 residues. CDR3 nucleotides: TGTGCCAGCAGCGCAGGTGGGGATACGCAGTATTTT. Its translation: CASSAGGDTQYF.